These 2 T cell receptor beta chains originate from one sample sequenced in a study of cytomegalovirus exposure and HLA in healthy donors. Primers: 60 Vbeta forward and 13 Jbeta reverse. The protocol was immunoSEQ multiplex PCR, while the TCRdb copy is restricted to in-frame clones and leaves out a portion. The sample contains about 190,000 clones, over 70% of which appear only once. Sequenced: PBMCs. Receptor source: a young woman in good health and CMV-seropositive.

In nucleotides, the CDR3 is TGCGCCAGCAGCCTGGGACAGGGGAGGACCCAGTACTTC. Encoded protein: CASSLGQGRTQYF. This chain joins TRBV5-1 and TRBJ2-5, with 10 bases aligning to TRBD1. The J segment lost 7 bases and the V segment lost 4 bases, leaving 4 bases of the junction unmatched. The germline V gene has CDR1 SGHRS and CDR2 YFSETQ. The CDR3 spans 13 residues.

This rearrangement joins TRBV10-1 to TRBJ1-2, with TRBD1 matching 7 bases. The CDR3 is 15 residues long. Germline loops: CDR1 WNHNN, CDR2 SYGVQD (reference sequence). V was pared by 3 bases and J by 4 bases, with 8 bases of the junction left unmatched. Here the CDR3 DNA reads TGCGCCAGCAGTGAAACGACAGGGACGCGCTATGGCTACACCTTC. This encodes CASSETTGTRYGYTF.